These T cell receptor beta chains were read from a single sample in a study of regulatory T cells in long-lasting Graves disease. TCRdb called the multiplex PCR reads again in MiXCR, with one record for every CDR3 protein. The sample lists a few hundred thousand distinct CDR3 sequences; approximately 15% were seen once. These sequences were also reported in another study, on T cells in Graves' hyperthyroidism and ophthalmopathy.

Sequencing used peripheral blood mononuclear cells (PBMCs), obtained at new diagnosis, from a patient treated with antithyroid drugs. The receptors stem from a woman aged 40-49 years with Graves disease. Both conserved end residues are part of each CDR3. The order of the fields is clone size, J gene, V gene, CDR3 length, D gene, CDR3 protein, CDR3 DNA. The D gene is left open where the match is weak. Expanded clones get a size class; other rows say once, few or many, or leave the size out.

many,TRBJ1-2,TRBV7-2,17,TRBD1,CASSLVGRGQGAYGYTF,TGTGCCAGCAGCTTAGTGGGCCGGGGACAGGGGGCCTATGGCTACACCTTC
many,TRBJ1-2,TRBV28,14,-,CASSQGAQNYGYTF,TGTGCCAGCAGCCAGGGTGCCCAAAACTATGGCTACACCTTC
few,TRBJ2-1,TRBV24-1,14,TRBD1,CATSDPQTGQEQFF,TGTGCCACCAGTGACCCCCAGACAGGGCAAGAGCAGTTCTTC
few,TRBJ1-2,TRBV10-3,13,TRBD1,CASSYWQGEGYTF,TGTGCCAGCAGTTATTGGCAGGGGGAAGGCTACACCTTC
many,TRBJ1-1,TRBV6-1,14,TRBD1,CASSGTGVFTEAFF,TGTGCCAGCAGTGGGACAGGGGTGTTCACTGAAGCTTTCTTT
many,TRBJ1-1,TRBV28,12,-,CASRDTNTEAFF,TGTGCCAGCCGGGACACGAACACTGAAGCTTTCTTT
few,TRBJ1-5,TRBV7-9,13,-,CASSYYSNQPQHF,TGTGCCAGCAGCTATTATAGCAATCAGCCCCAGCATTTT
many,TRBJ2-2,TRBV24-1,18,TRBD2,CATSGLAGGGPNTGELFF,TGTGCCACGTCGGGACTAGCGGGAGGGGGGCCGAACACCGGGGAGCTGTTTTTT
few,TRBJ1-3,TRBV19,13,-,CASSIGQGNTIYF,TGTGCCAGTAGTATAGGGCAGGGAAACACCATATATTTT
many,TRBJ2-7,TRBV12-3/TRBV12-4,14,-,CASSPRTEAYEQYF,TGTGCCAGCAGCCCACGGACCGAAGCCTACGAGCAGTACTTC
few,TRBJ2-7,TRBV6-2/TRBV6-3,14,TRBD1,CAIRTQGVSYEQYF,TGTGCCATCAGAACGCAGGGGGTTTCCTACGAGCAGTACTTC
many,TRBJ2-1,TRBV12-5,15,TRBD2,CASGRTSGSRDEQFF,TGTGCTAGTGGTCGGACTAGCGGGAGTAGGGATGAGCAGTTCTTC
many,TRBJ1-2,TRBV12-3/TRBV12-4,15,-,CASSPRRGPLYGYTF,TGTGCCAGCAGTCCCCGGCGGGGGCCCCTCTATGGCTACACCTTC
few,TRBJ2-1,TRBV27,17,TRBD2,CASSLFPTSGVYNEQFF,TGTGCCAGCAGTTTATTTCCGACTAGCGGGGTATACAATGAGCAGTTCTTC
many,TRBJ2-3,TRBV27,13,-,CASSRREADTQYF,TGTGCCAGCTCCAGGCGAGAAGCAGATACGCAGTATTTT
many,TRBJ1-2,TRBV27,14,TRBD1,CASSPQGDNYGYTF,TGTGCCAGCAGTCCCCAGGGGGATAACTATGGCTACACCTTC
many,TRBJ1-4,TRBV2,13,-,CASSEPDLGELFF,TGTGCCAGCAGTGAGCCCGATCTGGGAGAACTGTTTTTT
many,TRBJ2-1,TRBV9,14,-,CASSVGSTINEQFF,TGTGCCAGCAGCGTCGGGAGTACGATCAATGAGCAGTTCTTC
many,TRBJ1-2,TRBV3-1,14,-,CASSQNEGNYGYTF,TGTGCCAGCAGCCAAAATGAGGGGAACTATGGCTACACCTTC
-,TRBJ1-2,TRBV2,13,-,CASSVVGAHGYTF,TGTGCCAGCAGTGTAGTGGGGGCCCATGGCTACACCTTC
many,TRBJ2-2,TRBV15,16,TRBD1,CATSREGQGVTGELFF,TGTGCCACCAGCAGAGAGGGACAGGGGGTAACCGGGGAGCTGTTTTTT
many,TRBJ2-1,TRBV28,16,-,CASRLGAGVSYNEQFF,TGTGCCAGCAGGCTCGGGGCTGGGGTCTCCTACAATGAGCAGTTCTTC
many,TRBJ2-7,TRBV18,14,-,CASSPNPSASEQYF,TGTGCCAGCTCACCAAATCCGAGCGCGAGCGAGCAGTACTTC
-,TRBJ2-1,TRBV24-1,14,TRBD2,CATTAPGGGNEQFF,TGTGCCACCACCGCCCCGGGAGGGGGGAATGAGCAGTTCTTC
-,TRBJ2-3,TRBV5-1,15,-,CASREPGGTAGTQYF,TGCGCCAGCAGGGAGCCTGGGGGGACCGCGGGGACGCAGTATTTT
-,TRBJ2-2,TRBV27,16,TRBD2,CASSSLPGGGTGELFF,TGTGCCAGCAGTTCCTTGCCGGGGGGTGGCACCGGGGAGCTGTTTTTT
many,TRBJ2-2,TRBV5-6,16,TRBD2,CASSLTSGANTGELFF,TGTGCCAGCAGCCTCACTAGCGGAGCGAACACCGGGGAGCTGTTTTTT
many,TRBJ2-1,TRBV12-3/TRBV12-4,15,TRBD1,CASSLALGTVNEQFF,TGTGCCAGCAGTTTAGCCCTTGGGACAGTCAATGAGCAGTTCTTC
many,TRBJ1-4,TRBV12-5,16,-,CASGLVLGATNEKLFF,TGTGCTAGTGGTTTGGTACTGGGAGCAACTAATGAAAAACTGTTTTTT
many,TRBJ2-1,TRBV28,12,-,CASSPDAGGQFF,TGTGCCAGCAGTCCCGATGCCGGAGGGCAGTTCTTC
many,TRBJ1-5,TRBV7-9,15,-,CASSLERGGNQPQHF,TGTGCCAGCAGCCTAGAACGGGGGGGCAATCAGCCCCAGCATTTT
many,TRBJ2-2,TRBV6-2/TRBV6-3,15,-,CASSYVGEGTGELFF,TGTGCCAGCAGTTACGTAGGAGAGGGTACCGGGGAGCTGTTTTTT
many,TRBJ2-7,TRBV28,16,-,CASISLTGTQTYEQYF,TGTGCCAGCATCAGCCTCACCGGGACGCAGACCTACGAGCAGTACTTC
few,TRBJ2-5,TRBV19,14,-,CASSSARVVETQYF,TGTGCCAGTAGTAGCGCCAGAGTCGTAGAGACCCAGTACTTC
many,TRBJ1-2,TRBV11-2,14,TRBD1,CASSLSGQPYGYTF,TGTGCCAGCAGCTTATCGGGACAGCCCTATGGCTACACCTTC
-,TRBJ2-1,TRBV6-2/TRBV6-3,13,-,CASSYSGGVEQFF,TGTGCCAGCAGTTACTCCGGCGGGGTTGAGCAGTTCTTC
few,TRBJ2-6,TRBV6-1,19,TRBD1,CASTDGTGSVGSGANVLTF,TGTGCCAGCACCGACGGGACAGGGTCCGTGGGCTCTGGGGCCAACGTCCTGACTTTC
-,TRBJ1-5,TRBV15,16,TRBD1,CATSKGTGRPNQPQHF,TGTGCCACCAGCAAGGGGACAGGCCGTCCCAATCAGCCCCAGCATTTT
-,TRBJ2-1,TRBV6-2/TRBV6-3,15,TRBD2,CASTEGLYPSNEQFF,TGTGCCAGCACCGAGGGACTATACCCCTCCAATGAGCAGTTCTTC
many,TRBJ2-3,TRBV3-1,17,-,CASSQPSTRRSTDTQYF,TGTGCCAGCAGCCAACCATCGACTAGACGTTCCACAGATACGCAGTATTTT
many,TRBJ2-3,TRBV11-2,16,TRBD2,CASSFGTSGPLDTQYF,TGTGCCAGCAGCTTCGGGACTAGCGGCCCGTTGGATACGCAGTATTTT
few,TRBJ2-6,TRBV5-8,19,TRBD1,CASIHSFGTGMSGANVLTF,TGTGCCAGCATCCATAGTTTTGGGACAGGCATGTCTGGGGCCAACGTCCTGACTTTC